This T cell receptor (beta chain) was identified during a study of OX40 agonist ivuxolimab in advanced cancers. Study details: Head and neck, renal cell, melanoma or hepatocellular carcinoma were the cancers that dose-escalation patients had. Antecedent anti-PD-1, anti-PD-L1 or anti-CTLA-4 therapy was permissible, with under 50% having received some. Partial responses were seen in three patients, one with hepatocellular carcinoma and two with cutaneous melanoma.

This clone was recorded a few times. Profiling relied on immunoSEQ multiplex PCR, and the TCRdb table lists in-frame clones only, not all of them. This sample has around 65,000 clones, with 88% found just once. CDR3 length: 18 residues. This sample comprised CD4+ or CD8+ T cells sorted from blood, obtained in a trial of the OX40 agonist ivuxolimab. This TCR was sampled from an adult with an advanced solid tumor such as melanoma, head and neck, liver or kidney cancer. The chain recombines TRBV21-1 with TRBJ1-2. TRBV21-1 is a documented pseudogene. CDR3: CASSPSRQYGGRFYGYTF. DNA for the CDR3: TGTGCCAGCAGCCCTTCCAGGCAGTACGGGGGGCGCTTCTATGGCTACACCTTC.